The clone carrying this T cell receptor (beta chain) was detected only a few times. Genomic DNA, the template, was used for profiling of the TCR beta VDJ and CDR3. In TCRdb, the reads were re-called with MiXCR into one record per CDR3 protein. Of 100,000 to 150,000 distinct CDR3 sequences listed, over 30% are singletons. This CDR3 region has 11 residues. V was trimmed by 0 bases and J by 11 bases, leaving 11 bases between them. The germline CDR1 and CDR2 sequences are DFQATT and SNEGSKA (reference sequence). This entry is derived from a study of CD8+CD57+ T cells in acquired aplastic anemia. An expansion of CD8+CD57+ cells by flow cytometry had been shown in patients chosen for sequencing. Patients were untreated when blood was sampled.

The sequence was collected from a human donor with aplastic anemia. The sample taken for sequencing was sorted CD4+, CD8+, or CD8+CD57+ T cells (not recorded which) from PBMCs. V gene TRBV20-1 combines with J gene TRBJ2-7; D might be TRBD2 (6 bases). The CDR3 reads CSARDGRGEYF. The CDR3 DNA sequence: TGCAGTGCTAGAGATGGGCGGGGAGAGTACTTC.